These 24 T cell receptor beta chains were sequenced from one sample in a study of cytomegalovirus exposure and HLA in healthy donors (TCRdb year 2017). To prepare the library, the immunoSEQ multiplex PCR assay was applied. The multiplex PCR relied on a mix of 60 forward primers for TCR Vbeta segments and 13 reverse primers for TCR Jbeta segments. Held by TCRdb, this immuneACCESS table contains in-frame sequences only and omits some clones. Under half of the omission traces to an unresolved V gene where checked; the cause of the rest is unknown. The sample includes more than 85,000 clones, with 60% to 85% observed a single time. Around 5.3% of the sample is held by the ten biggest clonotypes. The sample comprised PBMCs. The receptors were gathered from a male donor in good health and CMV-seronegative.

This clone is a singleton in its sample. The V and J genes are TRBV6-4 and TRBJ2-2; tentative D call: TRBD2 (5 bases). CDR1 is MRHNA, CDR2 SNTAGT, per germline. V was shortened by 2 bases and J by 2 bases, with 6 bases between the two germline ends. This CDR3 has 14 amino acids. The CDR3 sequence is CASSDLANTGELFF. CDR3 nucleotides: TGTGCCAGCAGTGACCTAGCTAACACCGGGGAGCTGTTTTTT.

The CDR3, as DNA: TGTGCCAGCAGCCAAGTGATGGGGGGACTGAACACTGAAGCTTTCTTT. It yields the protein CASSQVMGGLNTEAFF. The chain joins TRBV4-2 to TRBJ1-1, with a tentative D call TRBD1 (5 bases). V shed 1 base and J shed 0 bases, with 12 bases lying between them. The V gene's germline CDR1 is LGHNA and CDR2 YNFKEQ. The CDR3 has 16 residues.

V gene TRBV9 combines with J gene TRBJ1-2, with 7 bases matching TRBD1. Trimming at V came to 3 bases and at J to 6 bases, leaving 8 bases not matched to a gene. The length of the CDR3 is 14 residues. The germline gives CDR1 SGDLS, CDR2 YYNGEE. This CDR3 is CASSAPTGADGYTF. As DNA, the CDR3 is TGTGCCAGCAGCGCCCCCACAGGGGCGGATGGCTACACCTTC.

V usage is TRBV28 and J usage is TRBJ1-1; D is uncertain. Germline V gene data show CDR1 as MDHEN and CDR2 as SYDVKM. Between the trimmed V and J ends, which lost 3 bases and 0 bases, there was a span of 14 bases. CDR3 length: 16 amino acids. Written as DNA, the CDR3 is TGTGCCAGCAGTTTTGGTTTGCGGTCTATGAACACTGAAGCTTTCTTT. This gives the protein CASSFGLRSMNTEAFF.

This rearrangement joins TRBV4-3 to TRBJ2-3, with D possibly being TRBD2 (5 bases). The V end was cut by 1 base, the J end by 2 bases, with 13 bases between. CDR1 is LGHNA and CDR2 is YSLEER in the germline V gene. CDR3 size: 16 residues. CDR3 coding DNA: TGCGCCAGCAGCCAAGGGGGTGGGAGCCCCACAGATACGCAGTATTTT. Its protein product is CASSQGGGSPTDTQYF.

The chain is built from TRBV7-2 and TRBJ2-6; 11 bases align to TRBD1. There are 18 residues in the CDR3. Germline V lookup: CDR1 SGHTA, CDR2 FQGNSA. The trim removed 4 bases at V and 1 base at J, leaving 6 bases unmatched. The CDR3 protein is CASSSRTGGASGANVLTF. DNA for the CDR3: TGTGCCAGCAGCTCCCGGACAGGGGGCGCATCTGGGGCCAACGTCCTGACTTTC.

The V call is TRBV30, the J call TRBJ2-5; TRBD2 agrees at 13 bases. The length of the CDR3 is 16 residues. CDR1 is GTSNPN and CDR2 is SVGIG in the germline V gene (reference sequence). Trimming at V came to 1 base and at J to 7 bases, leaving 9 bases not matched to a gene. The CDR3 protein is CAWSDTSGRGIWTQYF. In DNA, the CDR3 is TGTGCCTGGAGTGATACTAGCGGGAGGGGAATCTGGACCCAGTACTTC.

DNA of the CDR3: TGTGCCAGCAGCTTAGCGATTGGACAGGGGGCCTATGGCTACACCTTC. Its translation is CASSLAIGQGAYGYTF. The rearrangement uses TRBV7-9 and TRBJ1-2; 11 bases map to TRBD1. Germline V gene lookup returns CDR1 SEHNR and CDR2 FQNEAQ (reference sequence). The CDR3 has 16 residues. V was pared by 0 bases and J by 4 bases, with 4 bases of the junction left unmatched.

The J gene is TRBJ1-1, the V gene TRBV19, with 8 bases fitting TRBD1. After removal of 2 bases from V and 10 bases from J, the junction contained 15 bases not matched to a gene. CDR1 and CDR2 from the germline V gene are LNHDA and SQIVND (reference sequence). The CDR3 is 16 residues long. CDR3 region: CASSIIQAGTGGRAFF. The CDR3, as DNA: TGTGCCAGTAGTATAATTCAAGCCGGGACAGGAGGTAGAGCTTTCTTT.

The CDR3 DNA is TGCAGCGTTGAAGAGTTGGGACAGGTAGCCAAAAACATTCAGTACTTC. Its protein is CSVEELGQVAKNIQYF. This chain joins TRBV29-1 and TRBJ2-4; 8 bases agree with TRBD1. Looked up from germline, CDR1 is SQVTM and CDR2 is ANQGSEA. The CDR3 totals 16 residues. V lost 0 bases, J lost 0 bases, and 4 bases stayed unmatched.

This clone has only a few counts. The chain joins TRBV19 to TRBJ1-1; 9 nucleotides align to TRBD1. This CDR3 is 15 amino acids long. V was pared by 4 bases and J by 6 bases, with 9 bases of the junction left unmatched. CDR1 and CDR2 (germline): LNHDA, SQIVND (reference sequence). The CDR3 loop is CASSKGGQGGSEAFF. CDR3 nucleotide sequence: TGTGCCAGTAGTAAGGGGGGACAGGGCGGATCTGAAGCTTTCTTT.

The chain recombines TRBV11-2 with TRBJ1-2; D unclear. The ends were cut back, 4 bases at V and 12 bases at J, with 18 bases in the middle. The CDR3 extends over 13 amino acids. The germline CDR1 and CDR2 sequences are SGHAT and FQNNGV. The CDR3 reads CASSSTGPVGNTF. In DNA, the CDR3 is TGTGCCAGCAGCTCCACTGGGCCCGTCGGGAACACCTTC.

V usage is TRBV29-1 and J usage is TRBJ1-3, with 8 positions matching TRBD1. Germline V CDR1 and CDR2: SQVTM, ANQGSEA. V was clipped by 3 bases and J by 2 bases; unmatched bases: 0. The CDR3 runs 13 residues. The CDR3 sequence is CSVEDRAGNTIYF. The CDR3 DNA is TGCAGCGTTGAGGACAGGGCTGGAAACACCATATATTTT.

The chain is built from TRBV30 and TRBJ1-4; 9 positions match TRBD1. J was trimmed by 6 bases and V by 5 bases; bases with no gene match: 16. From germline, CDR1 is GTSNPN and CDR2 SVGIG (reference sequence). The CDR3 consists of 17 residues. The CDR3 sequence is CAWGEGQGSARYEKLFF. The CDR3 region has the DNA TGTGCCTGGGGGGAGGGACAGGGTTCGGCGAGGTATGAAAAACTGTTTTTT.

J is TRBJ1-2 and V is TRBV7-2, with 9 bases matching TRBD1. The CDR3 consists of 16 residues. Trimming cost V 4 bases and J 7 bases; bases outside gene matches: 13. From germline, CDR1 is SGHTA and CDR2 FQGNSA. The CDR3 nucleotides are TGTGCCAGCAGCTCCTCCCTTCTACAGGGGGCCACTGGCTACACCTTC. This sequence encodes CASSSSLLQGATGYTF.

The CDR3 loop is CASSRARGSGDSPLHF. In DNA, the CDR3 is TGTGCCAGCAGCCGCGCGAGGGGGTCTGGGGATTCACCCCTCCACTTT. The chain has TRBV2 and TRBJ1-6; D is possibly TRBD1 (6 bases). The V and J ends lost 6 bases and 8 bases respectively, with 20 bases between them. The CDR3 runs to 16 residues. Germline V gene sequence: CDR1 SNHLY, CDR2 FYNNEI.

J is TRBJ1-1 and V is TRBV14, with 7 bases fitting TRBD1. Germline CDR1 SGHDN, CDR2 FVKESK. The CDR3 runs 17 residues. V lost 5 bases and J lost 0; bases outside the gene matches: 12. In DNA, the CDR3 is TGTGCCAGCAGCTCCTACAGGGGCCTTTCTATGAACACTGAAGCTTTCTTT. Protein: CASSSYRGLSMNTEAFF.

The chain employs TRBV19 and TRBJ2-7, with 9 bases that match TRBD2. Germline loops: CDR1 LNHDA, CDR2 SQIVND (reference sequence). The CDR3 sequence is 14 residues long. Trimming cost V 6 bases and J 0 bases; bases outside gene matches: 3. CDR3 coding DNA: TGTGCCAGTAGCTGGACTAGCGACTCCTACGAGCAGTACTTC. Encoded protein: CASSWTSDSYEQYF.

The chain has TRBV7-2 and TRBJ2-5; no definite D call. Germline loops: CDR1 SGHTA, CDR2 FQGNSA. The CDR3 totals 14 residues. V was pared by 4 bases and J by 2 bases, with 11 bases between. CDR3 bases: TGTGCCAGCAGCTCTCTAGGAGTTCAAGAGACCCAGTACTTC. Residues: CASSSLGVQETQYF.

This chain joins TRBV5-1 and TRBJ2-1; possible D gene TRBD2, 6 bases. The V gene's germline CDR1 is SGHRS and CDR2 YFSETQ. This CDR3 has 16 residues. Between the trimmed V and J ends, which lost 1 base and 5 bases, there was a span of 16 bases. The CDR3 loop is CASSLTAPGANNEQFF. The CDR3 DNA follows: TGCGCCAGCAGCTTGACTGCTCCGGGAGCTAACAATGAGCAGTTCTTC. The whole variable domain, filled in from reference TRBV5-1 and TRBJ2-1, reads KAGVTQTPRYLIKTRGQQVTLSCSPISGHRSVSWYQQTPGQGLQFLFEYFSETQRNKGNFPGRFSGRQFSNSRSEMNVSTLELGDSALYLCASSLTAPGANNEQFFGPGTRLTVL.

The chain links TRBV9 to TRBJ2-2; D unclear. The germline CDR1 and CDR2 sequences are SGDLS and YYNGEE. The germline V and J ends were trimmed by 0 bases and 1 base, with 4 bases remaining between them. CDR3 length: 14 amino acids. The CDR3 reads CASSVAGNTGELFF. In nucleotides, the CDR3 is TGTGCCAGCAGCGTAGCAGGGAACACCGGGGAGCTGTTTTTT.

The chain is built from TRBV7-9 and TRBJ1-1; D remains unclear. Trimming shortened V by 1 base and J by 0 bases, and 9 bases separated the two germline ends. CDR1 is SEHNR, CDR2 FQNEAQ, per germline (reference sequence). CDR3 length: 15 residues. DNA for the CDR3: TGTGCCAGCAGCTTAGAATACACTATGAACACTGAAGCTTTCTTT. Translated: CASSLEYTMNTEAFF.

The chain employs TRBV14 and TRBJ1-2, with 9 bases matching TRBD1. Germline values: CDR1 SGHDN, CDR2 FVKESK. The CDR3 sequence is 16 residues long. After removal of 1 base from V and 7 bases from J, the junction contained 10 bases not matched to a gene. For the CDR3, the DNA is TGTGCCAGCAGCCAAGTTGCGGGGACAGGGCCAGGTGGCTACACCTTC. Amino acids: CASSQVAGTGPGGYTF.

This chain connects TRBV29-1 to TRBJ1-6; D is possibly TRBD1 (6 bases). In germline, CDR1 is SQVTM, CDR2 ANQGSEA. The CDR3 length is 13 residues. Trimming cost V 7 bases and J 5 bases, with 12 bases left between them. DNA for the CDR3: TGCAGCGCCCGTCAGGGGAATAATTCACCCCTCCACTTT. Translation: CSARQGNNSPLHF.